These T cell receptor beta chains were read from a single sample in a study of blood T cell repertoires in COVID-19. Libraries were prepared by immunoSEQ multiplex PCR; TCRdb keeps only in-frame clonotypes and omits some of them. The table lists around 60,000 clones, roughly 71% of them singletons. The material sequenced was peripheral blood. The receptors derive from a woman of 80 years or more with acute or convalescent COVID-19. The CDR3 runs from the conserved cysteine through the conserved F or W. D genes are given only for firm matches. Rows give clone size only sometimes, using once, few, many, or a class for an expanded clone.

j_call | clone_size | v_call | d_call | cdr3_nt | cdr3_aa
TRBJ2-7 | - | TRBV6-2/TRBV6-3 | TRBD1 | TGTGCCAGCACCCCGACCAGGGGGCTAAGCGAGCAGTACTTC | CASTPTRGLSEQYF
TRBJ2-1 | - | TRBV28 | TRBD2 | TGTGCCAGCAGCAGAGGACTAGCGGGAGCTGAGCAGTTCTTC | CASSRGLAGAEQFF
TRBJ1-2 | - | TRBV4-3 | - | TGCGCCAGCAGCCAAGGGCCGTCTCATGGCTACACCTTC | CASSQGPSHGYTF
TRBJ1-4 | - | TRBV6-5 | - | TGTGCAATATCCAGGGGAGGGCCTAATGAAAAACTGTTTTTT | CAISRGGPNEKLFF
TRBJ2-3 | - | TRBV2 | TRBD1 | TGTGCCAGCAGTGAAGCGACAGGGGCAGATACGCAGTATTTT | CASSEATGADTQYF
TRBJ2-2 | - | TRBV7-2 | TRBD2 | TGTGCCAGCAGCTTAGTAGGCGGGAGGGCCCGAGAAACCGGGGAGCTGTTTTTT | CASSLVGGRARETGELFF
TRBJ2-5 | - | TRBV6-4 | TRBD1 | TGTGCCAGCAGTGCCCGGACAGGGGTTGGGACCCAGTACTTC | CASSARTGVGTQYF
TRBJ2-5 | - | TRBV9 | - | TGTGCCAGCAGCTTAACGGACAGTGTAAGGTGGGAGACCCAGTACTTC | CASSLTDSVRWETQYF
TRBJ1-6 | - | TRBV5-1 | TRBD1 | TGCGCCAGCAGCTTGGCCGGACCGGGACAGGGTCTAATCGTTAATTCACCCCTCCACTTT | CASSLAGPGQGLIVNSPLHF
TRBJ2-3 | - | TRBV5-1 | TRBD2 | TGCGCCAGCAGCTTCCGGGGGGAAAGCACAGATACGCAGTATTTT | CASSFRGESTDTQYF
TRBJ2-6 | - | TRBV2 | - | TGTGCCGGCAGTGAAGAGCAATCTGGGGCCAACGTCCTGACTTTC | CAGSEEQSGANVLTF
TRBJ1-5 | - | TRBV27 | - | TGTGCCAGCAGCTCCCTCGGGGGTATGGTTAAGCCCCAGCATTTT | CASSSLGGMVKPQHF
TRBJ2-5 | - | TRBV3-1/TRBV3-2 | - | TGTGCCAGCAGCCGAACTAGTTGGGAGACCCAGTACTTC | CASSRTSWETQYF
TRBJ2-7 | - | TRBV3-1/TRBV3-2 | TRBD2 | TGTGCCAGCAGCCAAATGGGCGGGGGGAGCGAGCAGTACTTC | CASSQMGGGSEQYF
TRBJ1-1 | once | TRBV7-2 | - | TGTGCCAGCACCCCCGGGGGGTACACTGAAGCTTTCTTT | CASTPGGYTEAFF